This T cell receptor (beta chain) is drawn from a study of blood T cells in healthy people across ages. Findings of the study overall: Naive CD4+ cell counts and diversity both ran higher in long-lived than in aged donors.

Points on this clonotype: Its antigen is not identified. Given a much more abundant clone one base away, this may be a read error.

Alongside a J-beta primer mix, a sample-barcoded 5' primer served in a second PCR lasting about 7 to 11 cycles. TCRdb itself ran the 5' RACE reads through MiXCR, one entry per CDR3 protein. The data contain fewer than 1,000,000 distinct CDR3 sequences, around 50% of them singletons. This TCR was sampled from an elderly man in good health. The sample was blood.

The CDR3 reads CASGPVGVNYGYTF. The DNA for the CDR3 is TGTGCCAGCGGCCCCGTGGGGGTCAACTATGGCTACACCTTC. The chain employs TRBV27 and TRBJ1-2; tentatively, D is TRBD1 (5 bases). Germline V lookup: CDR1 MNHEY, CDR2 SMNVEV (reference sequence). V shed 8 bases and J shed 2 bases, with 15 bases lying between them. The CDR3 runs 14 residues.